The 30 T cell receptor beta chains presented below share a single source sample, sequenced in a study of cytomegalovirus exposure and HLA in healthy donors. Data came from immunoSEQ multiplex PCR; TCRdb stores just in-frame clones and leaves some out. Among some 200,000 clones listed, roughly 84% were seen once. Sequencing was done on a sample of PBMCs. All receptors derive from a young woman in good health and CMV-seropositive.

The chain employs TRBV11-2 and TRBJ2-7; D call uncertain. CDR1 is SGHAT, CDR2 FQNNGV, per germline. Trimming removed 0 bases from V and 2 bases from J, with 8 bases in between. CDR3 size: 14 residues. For the CDR3, the DNA is TGTGCCAGCAGCTTAGAGGCCACTACCTACGAGCAGTACTTC. Protein: CASSLEATTYEQYF.

The chain is built from TRBV20-1 and TRBJ1-2; D call uncertain. Germline V CDR1 and CDR2: DFQATT, SNEGSKA (reference sequence). The CDR3 has 10 amino acids. V lost 6 bases and J 8 bases, leaving 10 bases between the germline ends. CDR3 coding DNA: TGCAGTGCCTCCGCGGTGGGCTACACCTTC. This encodes CSASAVGYTF.

This clone has a handful of counts. The DNA of the CDR3 is TGTGCCAGCAGCTTGTCCTCGGACCCAGGGGGCAGGGCTTACACCTTC. Translation gives CASSLSSDPGGRAYTF. The gene calls are TRBV5-6 and TRBJ1-2; 8 bases are a match to TRBD1. V trimming: 1 base; J trimming: 11 bases; junction bases outside the gene matches: 16. The CDR3 is 16 amino acids. The germline V gene encodes CDR1 SGHDT and CDR2 YYEEEE.

The chain has TRBV2 and TRBJ2-5; TRBD2 agrees at 7 bases. CDR1 SNHLY and CDR2 FYNNEI come from the germline V gene. This CDR3 contains 13 residues. Unmatched junction bases numbered 4, after V lost 6 bases and J lost 3 bases. CDR3 protein: CASRAGREETQYF. The DNA of the CDR3 is TGTGCCAGCAGGGCAGGGAGGGAAGAGACCCAGTACTTC.

V and J are TRBV10-3 and TRBJ2-5, with 9 bases identical to TRBD1. Germline CDR1 ENHRY, CDR2 SYGVKD. With V trimmed by 10 bases and J by 5 bases, 11 bases remained unmatched. The CDR3 contains 14 residues. The CDR3 DNA reads as TGTGCCACGACGGAGGGGACAGGGATGGAGACCCAGTACTTC. Translated: CATTEGTGMETQYF.

V gene TRBV7-2 combines with J gene TRBJ2-1; 7 bases are a match to TRBD2. Germline values: CDR1 SGHTA, CDR2 FQGNSA. The CDR3 is 13 residues long. Trimming removed 7 bases from V and 3 bases from J; junction bases left unmatched: 3. The CDR3 coding sequence is TGTGCCAGCACGTGGGGGGGCTACAATGAGCAGTTCTTC. Translating it yields CASTWGGYNEQFF.

The chain employs TRBV29-1 and TRBJ1-2, with D perhaps matching TRBD1 (6 bases). The CDR3 spans 11 residues. V lost 4 bases and J lost 5, with 8 bases in between. Germline loops: CDR1 SQVTM, CDR2 ANQGSEA. The CDR3: CSVAGQYGYTF. CDR3 bases: TGCAGCGTTGCTGGACAGTATGGCTACACCTTC.

The chain carries TRBV27 and TRBJ2-1; 13 positions match TRBD2. With 6 bases clipped from V and 1 base from J, the junction kept 9 bases outside the gene matches. The CDR3 covers 18 residues. Germline V CDR1 and CDR2: MNHEY, SMNVEV (reference sequence). The CDR3 loop reads CASSSGTSGVWSYNEQFF. CDR3 DNA sequence: TGTGCCAGCAGCTCCGGGACTAGCGGGGTGTGGTCCTACAATGAGCAGTTCTTC.

As concerns this clone: Other DNA sequences in this specimen translate into the identical CDR3. The gene calls are TRBV5-1 and TRBJ1-5, with a tentative D call TRBD1 (5 bases). Germline loops: CDR1 SGHRS, CDR2 YFSETQ. The V gene lost 0 bases and the J gene lost 7 bases, with 8 bases spanning the gap. CDR3 size: 13 residues. The DNA for the CDR3 is TGCGCCAGCAGCTTGGGGGGCGGACAGCCCCAGCATTTT. Encoded protein: CASSLGGGQPQHF.

A word on this clone: At one of its ends the junction is not consistent with the germline gene, which may arise from a read error. The rearrangement links TRBV2 to TRBJ1-5; D is undetermined. The length of the CDR3 is 14 residues. From germline, CDR1 is SNHLY and CDR2 FYNNEI. The CDR3 loop is CASTETGGGQPQHF. The CDR3 DNA follows: TGTGCCAGCACTGAAACGGGAGGAGGGCAGCCCCAGCATTTT.

This sequence joins TRBV19 and TRBJ1-2, with D possibly TRBD1 on 5 matching bases. Germline V gene lookup returns CDR1 LNHDA and CDR2 SQIVND (reference sequence). The CDR3 length is 14 residues. Trimming left V 7 bases short and J 4 bases short, with 16 bases between. The CDR3 sequence is CASTRADAVYGYTF. CDR3 coding DNA: TGTGCCAGTACCAGGGCGGACGCCGTCTATGGCTACACCTTC.

The chain has TRBV29-1 and TRBJ1-4, with D perhaps matching TRBD1 (6 bases). This CDR3 has 15 residues. CDR1 is SQVTM and CDR2 is ANQGSEA in the germline V gene. Trimming cost V 6 bases and J 1 base, with 15 bases left between them. The CDR3 nucleotides read TGCAGCGTCGCTACAGGGAGTGGAACTAATGAAAAACTGTTTTTT. Protein sequence: CSVATGSGTNEKLFF.

This clone was recorded only once. The chain recombines TRBV5-1 with TRBJ1-2, with D perhaps matching TRBD1 (5 bases). The CDR3 spans 16 residues. V lost 4 bases and J lost 0, with 16 bases in between. Per the germline V gene, CDR1 is SGHRS and CDR2 is YFSETQ. CDR3 bases: TGCGCCAGCAGCACTCAAACAGGACCAACTAACTATGGCTACACCTTC. Translating it yields CASSTQTGPTNYGYTF.

The chain couples TRBV6-1 to TRBJ1-1; D not resolved. V shed 0 bases and J shed 3 bases, with 8 bases lying between them. The CDR3 spans 14 residues. Per germline, CDR1 MNHNS and CDR2 SASEGT. CDR3 sequence: CASSEARLDTEAFF. CDR3 in DNA: TGTGCCAGCAGTGAAGCGCGTTTGGACACTGAAGCTTTCTTT.

V usage is TRBV5-4 and J usage is TRBJ1-3; D perhaps matches TRBD1 (5 bases). The CDR3 covers 17 residues. Germline V gives CDR1 SGHNT, CDR2 YYREEE (reference sequence). V dropped 0 bases and J dropped 0 bases, with 13 bases sitting between them. In DNA form, the CDR3 reads TGTGCCAGCAGCTTGGCCGGGGCGGGGGGCTCTGGAAACACCATATATTTT. Amino acids: CASSLAGAGGSGNTIYF.

The chain uses TRBV29-1 and TRBJ1-2; 7 bases line up with TRBD1. The trim removed 4 bases at V and 8 bases at J, leaving 4 bases unmatched. Germline V gives CDR1 SQVTM, CDR2 ANQGSEA. This CDR3 has 11 amino acids. The CDR3 here is CSVATGWGYTF. CDR3 coding DNA: TGCAGCGTTGCGACAGGGTGGGGCTACACCTTC.

The V gene is TRBV28, the J gene TRBJ1-3, with D perhaps TRBD1 (6 bases). The CDR3 covers 20 residues. Trimming took off 8 bases at V and 0 bases at J, with 29 bases between the two ends. The V gene's germline CDR1 is MDHEN and CDR2 SYDVKM. CDR3 sequence (DNA): TGTGCCAGCGCCCTGCCCCCTGGACAGATAAGTAGGAGCTCTGGAAACACCATATATTTT. Its protein is CASALPPGQISRSSGNTIYF. Filled out from reference TRBV28 and TRBJ1-3, the complete variable domain reads DVKVTQSSRYLVKRTGEKVFLECVQDMDHENMFWYRQDPGLGLRLIYFSYDVKMKEKGDIPEGYSVSREKKERFSLILESASTNQTSMYLCASALPPGQISRSSGNTIYFGEGSWLTVV.

The chain employs TRBV15 and TRBJ1-1, with unresolved D. Germline V CDR1 and CDR2: LNHNV, YYDKDF (reference sequence). Trimming took 0 bases from V and 8 from J, leaving 13 bases between them. This CDR3 is 14 amino acids long. CDR3 in DNA: TGTGCCACCAGCAGAGATGGATCGAACAGCGAAGCTTTCTTT. Translating it yields CATSRDGSNSEAFF.

This clone was found once. The chain couples TRBV6-1 to TRBJ2-7; TRBD2 matches at 7 bases. The CDR3 consists of 8 residues. Germline V lookup: CDR1 MNHNS, CDR2 SASEGT. With V trimmed by 10 bases and J by 12 bases, 3 bases remained unmatched. CDR3: CATPGGYF. The CDR3 DNA reads as TGTGCCACCCCGGGGGGGTACTTC.

This clone was found a few times. The chain employs TRBV2 and TRBJ2-7; 8 bases fit TRBD1. CDR1 is SNHLY, CDR2 FYNNEI, per germline. V trimming: 6 bases; J trimming: 6 bases; junction bases outside the gene matches: 10. The CDR3 extends over 14 amino acids. The CDR3 here is CASRDRGLSSEQYF. In nucleotides, the CDR3 is TGTGCCAGCAGAGACAGGGGTTTGTCGTCCGAGCAGTACTTC.

This chain connects TRBV11-2 to TRBJ1-4; maybe TRBD1 (6 bases). Deletions cut 1 base from V and 5 bases from J, with 14 bases between. The V gene's germline CDR1 is SGHAT and CDR2 FQNNGV. The length of the CDR3 is 16 residues. CDR3 region: CASSLGTGHRNEKLFF. The CDR3, as DNA: TGTGCCAGCAGCTTAGGAACGGGACACCGGAATGAAAAACTGTTTTTT.

The gene calls are TRBV7-8 and TRBJ2-3; 10 bases fit TRBD1. The CDR3 has 14 amino acids. Germline V gene sequence: CDR1 SGHVS, CDR2 FQNEAQ. The V segment lost 3 bases and the J segment 5 bases; nucleotides outside the gene matches: 2. The CDR3 bases are TGTGCCAGCAGCTTTGGACAGGGGGGAGATACGCAGTATTTT. This encodes CASSFGQGGDTQYF.

The rearrangement joins TRBV7-9 to TRBJ1-2; no definite D call. The V gene's germline CDR1 is SEHNR and CDR2 FQNEAQ (reference sequence). The CDR3 runs 12 residues. V shed 4 bases and J shed 2 bases, with 5 bases lying between them. In DNA, the CDR3 is TGTGCCAGCAGCTCACGGAACTATGGCTACACCTTC. Translating gives CASSSRNYGYTF.

This chain joins TRBV6-6 and TRBJ2-2, with D possibly being TRBD1 (6 bases). CDR3 length: 16 amino acids. V lost 3 bases and J 0 bases, leaving 11 bases between the germline ends. The germline gives CDR1 MNHNY, CDR2 SVGAGI (reference sequence). The CDR3 spells CASSYPGTPNTGELFF. CDR3 nucleotide sequence: TGTGCCAGCAGTTATCCCGGGACACCGAACACCGGGGAGCTGTTTTTT.

The V call is TRBV21-1, the J call TRBJ1-5; the table's D call, TRBD1, was not checked against the DNA. TRBV21-1 is a pseudogene segment. The CDR3 runs 15 residues. Here the CDR3 DNA reads TGTGCCAGCGAGCGGGACAGGAGGTGGAATCAGCCCCAGCATTTT. Amino acids: CASERDRRWNQPQHF.

V and J are TRBV6-1 and TRBJ1-5; the match to TRBD1 covers 7 bases. J lost 4 bases, V lost 4 bases, and 4 bases had no gene match. CDR3 length: 14 residues. Germline CDR1 and CDR2: MNHNS and SASEGT. Written as DNA, the CDR3 is TGTGCCAGCAGTGTACAGGGGAGGAATCAGCCCCAGCATTTT. This translates into CASSVQGRNQPQHF.

The chain has TRBV5-1 and TRBJ1-4, with unresolved D. The CDR3 covers 15 residues. CDR1 is SGHRS, CDR2 YFSETQ, per germline. V lost 2 bases to trimming and J lost 6 bases, with 14 bases between them. The CDR3 region has the DNA TGCGCCAGCAGCTTAGCCTGGAGGAGGGATGAAAAACTGTTTTTT. Translation: CASSLAWRRDEKLFF.

The CDR3 loop is CASTLAGVTDTQYF. As DNA, the CDR3 is TGTGCCAGTACTTTAGCGGGGGTCACAGATACGCAGTATTTT. J is TRBJ2-3 and V is TRBV19; 9 bases match TRBD2. Germline lookup yields CDR1 LNHDA and CDR2 SQIVND (reference sequence). Trimming cost V 7 bases and J 2 bases; bases outside gene matches: 4. The CDR3 spans 14 residues.

This clone was observed a few times. This rearrangement joins TRBV19 to TRBJ2-5; maybe TRBD2 (6 bases). Deletions cut 4 bases from V and 4 bases from J, with 10 bases between. This CDR3 has 13 residues. CDR1 and CDR2 (germline): LNHDA, SQIVND (reference sequence). The CDR3 is CASSSRELETQYF. As DNA, the CDR3 is TGTGCCAGTAGTAGCCGGGAGCTAGAGACCCAGTACTTC.

The rearrangement joins TRBV2 to TRBJ2-3, with unresolved D. With 10 bases removed from V and 6 bases from J, the gap between germline ends came to 11 bases. Germline V gene sequence: CDR1 SNHLY, CDR2 FYNNEI. The CDR3 is 11 amino acids. The CDR3 loop reads CAIRQADTQYF. The DNA for the CDR3 is TGTGCCATCAGGCAGGCGGATACGCAGTATTTT.